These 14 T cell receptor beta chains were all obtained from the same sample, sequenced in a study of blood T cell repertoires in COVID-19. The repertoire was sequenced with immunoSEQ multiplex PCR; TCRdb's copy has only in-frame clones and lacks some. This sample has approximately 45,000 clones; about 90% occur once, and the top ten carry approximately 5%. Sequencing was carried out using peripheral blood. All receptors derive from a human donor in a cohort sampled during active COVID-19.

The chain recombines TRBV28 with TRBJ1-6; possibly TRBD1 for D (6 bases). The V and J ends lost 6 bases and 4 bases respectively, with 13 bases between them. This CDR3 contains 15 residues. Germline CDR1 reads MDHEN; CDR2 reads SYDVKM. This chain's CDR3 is CASRTQGRYNSPLHF. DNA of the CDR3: TGTGCCAGCAGAACACAGGGAAGATATAATTCACCCCTCCACTTT.

The chain's CDR3 is CASSPAIEQFF. CDR3 DNA sequence: TGTGCCAGCAGCCCAGCGATTGAGCAGTTCTTC. The rearrangement links TRBV5-6 to TRBJ2-1, with D unresolved. The CDR3 is 11 amino acids. CDR1 is SGHDT and CDR2 is YYEEEE in the germline V gene. V was trimmed by 4 bases and J by 9 bases, leaving 8 bases between them.

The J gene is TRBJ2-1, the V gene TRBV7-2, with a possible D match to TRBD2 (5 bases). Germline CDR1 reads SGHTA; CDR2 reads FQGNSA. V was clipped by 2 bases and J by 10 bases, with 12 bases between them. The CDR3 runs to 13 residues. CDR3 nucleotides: TGTGCCAGCAGCTTAAAGACTATTGGCGAGCAGTTCTTC. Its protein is CASSLKTIGEQFF.

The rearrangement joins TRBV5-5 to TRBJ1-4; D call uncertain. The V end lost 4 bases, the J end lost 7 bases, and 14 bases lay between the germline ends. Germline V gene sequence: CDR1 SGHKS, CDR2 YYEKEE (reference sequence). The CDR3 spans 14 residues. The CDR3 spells CASSAGPGGEKLFF. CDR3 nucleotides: TGTGCCAGCAGCGCAGGCCCCGGAGGTGAAAAACTGTTTTTT.

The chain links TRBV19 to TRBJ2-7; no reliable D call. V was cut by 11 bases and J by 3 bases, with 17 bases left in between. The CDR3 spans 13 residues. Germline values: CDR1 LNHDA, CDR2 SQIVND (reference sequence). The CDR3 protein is CASAGGNLYEQYF. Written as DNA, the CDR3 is TGTGCCTCGGCCGGCGGAAACCTCTACGAGCAGTACTTC.

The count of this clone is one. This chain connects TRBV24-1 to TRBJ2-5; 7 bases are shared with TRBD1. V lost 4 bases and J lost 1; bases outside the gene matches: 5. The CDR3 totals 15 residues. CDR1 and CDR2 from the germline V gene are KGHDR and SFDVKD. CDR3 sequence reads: CATSDPGTVQETQYF. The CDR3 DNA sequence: TGTGCCACCAGTGACCCCGGGACAGTCCAAGAGACCCAGTACTTC.

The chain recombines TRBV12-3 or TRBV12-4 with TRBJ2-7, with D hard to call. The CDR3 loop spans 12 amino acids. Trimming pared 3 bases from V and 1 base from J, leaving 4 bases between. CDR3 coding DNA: TGTGCCAGCAGTTTTCTTTCCTACGAGCAGTACTTC. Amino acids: CASSFLSYEQYF.

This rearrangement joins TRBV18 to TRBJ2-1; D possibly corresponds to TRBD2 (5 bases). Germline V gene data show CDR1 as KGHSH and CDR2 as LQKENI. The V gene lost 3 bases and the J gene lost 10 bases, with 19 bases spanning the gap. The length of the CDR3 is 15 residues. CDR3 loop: CASSPTIRGGEEQFF. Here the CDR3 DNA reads TGTGCCAGCTCACCTACAATACGCGGTGGGGAGGAGCAGTTCTTC.

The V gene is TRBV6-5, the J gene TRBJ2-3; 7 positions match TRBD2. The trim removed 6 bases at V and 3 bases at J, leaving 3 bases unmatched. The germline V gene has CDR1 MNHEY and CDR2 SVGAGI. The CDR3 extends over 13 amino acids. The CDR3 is CASSGGSTDTQYF. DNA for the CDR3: TGTGCCAGCAGCGGCGGGAGTACAGATACGCAGTATTTT.

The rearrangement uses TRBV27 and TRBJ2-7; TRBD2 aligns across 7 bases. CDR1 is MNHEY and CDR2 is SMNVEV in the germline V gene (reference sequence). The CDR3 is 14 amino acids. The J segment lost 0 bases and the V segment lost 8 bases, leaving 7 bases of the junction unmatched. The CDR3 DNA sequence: TGTGCCAGCGCGGGGGTGGCGAGCTCCTACGAGCAGTACTTC. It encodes CASAGVASSYEQYF.

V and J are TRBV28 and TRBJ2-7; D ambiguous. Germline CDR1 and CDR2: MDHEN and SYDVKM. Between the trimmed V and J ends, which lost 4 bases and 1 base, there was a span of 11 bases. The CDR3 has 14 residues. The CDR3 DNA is TGTGCCAGCAGTTATACCGGGTCTTCCTACGAGCAGTACTTC. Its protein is CASSYTGSSYEQYF. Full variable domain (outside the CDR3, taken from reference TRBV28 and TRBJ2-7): DVKVTQSSRYLVKRTGEKVFLECVQDMDHENMFWYRQDPGLGLRLIYFSYDVKMKEKGDIPEGYSVSREKKERFSLILESASTNQTSMYLCASSYTGSSYEQYFGPGTRLTVT.

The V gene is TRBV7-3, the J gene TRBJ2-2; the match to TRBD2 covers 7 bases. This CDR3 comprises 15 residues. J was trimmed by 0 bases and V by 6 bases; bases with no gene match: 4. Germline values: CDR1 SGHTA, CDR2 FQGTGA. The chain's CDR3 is CASRLSGTNTGELFF. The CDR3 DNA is TGTGCCAGCAGATTGAGCGGGACGAACACCGGGGAGCTGTTTTTT.

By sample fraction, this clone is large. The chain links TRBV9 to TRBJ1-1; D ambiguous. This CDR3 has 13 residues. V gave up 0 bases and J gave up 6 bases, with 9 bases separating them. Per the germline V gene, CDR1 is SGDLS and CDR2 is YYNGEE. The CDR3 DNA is TGTGCCAGCAGCGTAGCCCCAGAAGCTGAAGCTTTCTTT. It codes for CASSVAPEAEAFF.

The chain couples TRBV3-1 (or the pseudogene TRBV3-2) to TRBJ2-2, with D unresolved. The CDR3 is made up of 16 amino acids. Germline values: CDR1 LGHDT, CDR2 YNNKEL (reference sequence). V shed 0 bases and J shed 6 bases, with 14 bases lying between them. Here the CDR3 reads CASSQDPLLVSGELFF. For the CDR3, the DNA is TGTGCCAGCAGCCAAGATCCTTTGCTAGTATCCGGGGAGCTGTTTTTT.